This T cell receptor beta chain was identified in a study of T-cell reconstitution after alpha-beta-depleted transplantation in children (dated by TCRdb to the mid-2010s). In the study overall: T-cell immune reconstitution after TCRalphabeta/CD19-depleted allogeneic hematopoietic cell transplantation in children was quantitatively tracked in the study by means of TCR repertoire profiling. Paper-wide results and their limitations: In some patients, the high TCRbeta diversity seen at day 60 was put down to recipient T cells and intrathymic progenitors that had survived conditioning. The apparently early alphabetaT-cell count recovery about two months after transplant was reportedly dependent on only several hundred rapidly expanded clones derived from non-depleted graft cells. Hyperexpanded clone frequencies declined over subsequent months; after one year, T-cell counts and TCRbeta diversity were mostly attributed to newly produced T cells.

This clonotype has at least ten counts. Its antigen target is currently unknown. Base qualities are missing; no much larger clone stands one base away. Explained via the paper, the treatment or condition label denotes: allogeneic hematopoietic cell transplantation with graft depleted of TCRalphabeta T cells and CD19 B cells. The transplant recipients were children given TCRalphabeta/CD19-depleted allogeneic hematopoietic cell grafts. Library preparation was by PCR. The sample was run on an Illumina HiSeq 2500. To normalize quantification of the TCRbeta repertoire, the TCR libraries were built with molecular barcoding that relied on unique molecular identifiers. In-frame beta chains were kept once TCRdb had trimmed the public reads at Q25 with fastp and called clones with MiXCR. Records with the same CDR3 protein are collapsed into one entry carrying the most frequent genes and DNA. The sample has some 550,000 distinct CDR3 sequences on record, roughly 23% of them singletons. Over 12% of the sample is taken by the ten largest.

Clipping removes 1 base from V and 7 bases from J, with 9 as the unmatched junction base count. The CDR3 spans 16 residues, from the cysteine through the phenylalanine. Of all the DNA, just the CDR3 is kept, 48 bases in frame from base 1. Looking up the germline V gene (reference sequence) yields CDR1 SGHAT and CDR2 FQDESV. The V and J genes are TRBV11-1 and TRBJ2-2; a stretch of 7 junction bases matches TRBD1. The source of this sequence is a boy under three years old who had a stem cell transplant for acute myeloid leukemia, so the T cells may come from the graft donor. This specimen was PBMCs, mostly from graft donor cells, taken 360 days after TCRalphabeta/CD19-depleted stem cell transplant. The CDR3 here reads CASSLVTGEPLGELFF. The DNA sequence is as follows: TGTGCCAGCAGCTTAGTTACAGGGGAACCCCTCGGGGAGCTGTTTTTT.